The 30 T cell receptor beta chains in this list originate from one sample, sequenced in a study of blood T cell repertoires in COVID-19. Some clones are missing from TCRdb's copy, which holds only in-frame ones; the method was immunoSEQ multiplex PCR. The sample includes 70,000 to 85,000 clones, roughly 80% of them seen just once. The source material was peripheral blood. Source of these receptors: a woman at least 80 years old with acute or convalescent COVID-19.

This chain uses TRBV6-5 with TRBJ2-7, with 8 positions matching TRBD1. CDR1 is MNHEY and CDR2 is SVGAGI in the germline V gene. The CDR3 contains 15 residues. The ends lost 7 bases at V and 2 bases at J; junction bases unmatched: 10. The DNA of the CDR3 is TGTGCCAGCAAGATAGGGGGACAGGCAACCTACGAGCAGTACTTC. It translates to CASKIGGQATYEQYF.

This rearrangement joins TRBV11-3 to TRBJ1-6; 10 bases fit TRBD1. This CDR3 region has 14 residues. Unmatched junction bases numbered 7, after V lost 7 bases and J lost 10 bases. The germline gives CDR1 SGHNT, CDR2 YENEEA. Here the CDR3 DNA reads TGTGCCAGCACCTTCGGGACAGGGGTCTCACCCCTCCACTTT. This sequence encodes CASTFGTGVSPLHF.

The chain carries TRBV27 and TRBJ2-1; 11 bases fit TRBD2. V lost 10 bases and J lost 9; bases outside the gene matches: 8. Germline loops: CDR1 MNHEY, CDR2 SMNVEV (reference sequence). This CDR3 region has 13 residues. This CDR3 reads CATNLAGGSEQFF. The CDR3 DNA reads TGTGCCACTAATTTAGCGGGGGGGAGTGAGCAGTTCTTC.

This clone was counted a few times. The chain recombines TRBV27 with TRBJ1-5; perhaps TRBD1 as D (5 bases). The CDR3 runs 14 residues. CDR1 MNHEY and CDR2 SMNVEV come from the germline V gene (reference sequence). With 5 bases removed from V and 1 base from J, the gap between germline ends came to 9 bases. This CDR3 is CASSPRVSNQPQHF. The CDR3 nucleotides read TGTGCCAGCAGTCCCAGGGTAAGCAATCAGCCCCAGCATTTT.

The chain carries TRBV5-4 and TRBJ2-7; perhaps TRBD1 as D (6 bases). From germline, CDR1 is SGHNT and CDR2 YYREEE (reference sequence). The CDR3 runs 13 residues. V was trimmed by 1 base and J by 6 bases, leaving 11 bases between them. The CDR3 loop reads CASSLTGRAEQYF. CDR3 sequence (DNA): TGTGCCAGCAGCTTGACAGGGCGGGCCGAGCAGTACTTC.

This clone has only one observation. CDR3 residues: CASSPGMEQFF. The CDR3 DNA follows: TGTGCCAGCAGCCCCGGGATGGAGCAGTTCTTC. J is TRBJ2-1 and V is TRBV9; possibly TRBD2 for D (5 bases). The CDR3 covers 11 residues. CDR1 and CDR2 (germline): SGDLS, YYNGEE. Trimming pared 4 bases from V and 10 bases from J, leaving 9 bases between.

V usage is TRBV5-1 and J usage is TRBJ1-4; 8 bases map to TRBD1. CDR1 is SGHRS and CDR2 is YFSETQ in the germline V gene. V dropped 0 bases and J dropped 8; count of bases not matched to a gene: 15. The CDR3 loop spans 18 amino acids. CDR3 loop: CASSLDGQGKASGEKLFF. The CDR3 bases are TGCGCCAGCAGCTTGGACGGACAGGGTAAAGCGTCGGGGGAAAAACTGTTTTTT. The entire variable domain, with the rest obtained from reference TRBV5-1 and TRBJ1-4, is as follows: KAGVTQTPRYLIKTRGQQVTLSCSPISGHRSVSWYQQTPGQGLQFLFEYFSETQRNKGNFPGRFSGRQFSNSRSEMNVSTLELGDSALYLCASSLDGQGKASGEKLFFGSGTQLSVL.

This clone turned up a few times. The V gene is TRBV28, the J gene TRBJ1-4, with D hard to call. Germline lookup yields CDR1 MDHEN and CDR2 SYDVKM. The CDR3 length is 14 residues. V lost 3 bases, J lost 5 bases, and 10 bases lay in between. CDR3 nucleotide sequence: TGTGCCAGCAGTTTGAGGGCATTAAATGAAAAACTGTTTTTT. It specifies CASSLRALNEKLFF. Full variable domain (remainder filled in from reference TRBV28 and TRBJ1-4): DVKVTQSSRYLVKRTGEKVFLECVQDMDHENMFWYRQDPGLGLRLIYFSYDVKMKEKGDIPEGYSVSREKKERFSLILESASTNQTSMYLCASSLRALNEKLFFGSGTQLSVL.

The chain recombines TRBV25-1 with TRBJ1-2; D is perhaps TRBD1 (5 bases). V lost 5 bases to trimming and J lost 4 bases, with 11 bases between them. Looked up from germline, CDR1 is MGHDK and CDR2 is SYGVNS. CDR3 length equals 13 residues. The CDR3 nucleotides read TGTGCCAGCAGTTTAAAGACAGTCTATGGCTACACCTTC. It translates to CASSLKTVYGYTF.

Only a few counts were recorded for this clone. The gene calls are TRBV7-9 and TRBJ1-6; perhaps TRBD1 as D (6 bases). The CDR3 covers 17 residues. V was pared by 6 bases and J by 8 bases, with 23 bases between. Germline CDR1 reads SEHNR; CDR2 reads FQNEAQ (reference sequence). The CDR3 DNA reads TGTGCCAGCAGACCCCCTTTTGGGGGCAGGGCTGATTCACCCCTCCACTTT. Amino acids: CASRPPFGGRADSPLHF.

The chain recombines TRBV7-2 with TRBJ2-1, with 9 positions matching TRBD1. V lost 3 bases and J lost 7; bases outside the gene matches: 4. This CDR3 is built from 14 residues. The germline V gene has CDR1 SGHTA and CDR2 FQGNSA. The CDR3 is CASSFRTGANEQFF. As DNA, the CDR3 is TGTGCCAGCAGCTTTAGGACAGGGGCAAATGAGCAGTTCTTC.

The CDR3, as DNA: TGTGCCATCAGAGGGACAGCGGGGGGAAAAAACATTCAGTACTTC. This codes for CAIRGTAGGKNIQYF. This chain joins TRBV10-3 and TRBJ2-4, with TRBD2 matching 9 bases. The CDR3 totals 15 residues. After removal of 6 bases from V and 4 bases from J, the junction contained 7 bases not matched to a gene. Germline values: CDR1 ENHRY, CDR2 SYGVKD.

This clone was seen only a few times. The chain carries TRBV27 and TRBJ2-5, with D perhaps TRBD2 (5 bases). The CDR3 consists of 13 residues. Germline CDR1 MNHEY, CDR2 SMNVEV (reference sequence). Trimming cost V 0 bases and J 7 bases, with 9 bases left between them. DNA for the CDR3: TGTGCCAGCAGTTTATCGAGGGCAGGGACCCAGTACTTC. Its translation: CASSLSRAGTQYF.

The V gene is TRBV6-5, the J gene TRBJ1-2, with 7 bases fitting TRBD1. The CDR3 is made up of 13 amino acids. CDR1 MNHEY and CDR2 SVGAGI come from the germline V gene. Unmatched junction bases numbered 7, after V lost 8 bases and J lost 4 bases. The CDR3 DNA is TGTGCCAGCTCGTGGACAGGTCCCTATGGCTACACCTTC. Its protein product is CASSWTGPYGYTF.

This chain joins TRBV5-1 and TRBJ2-2, with 10 bases identical to TRBD1. The germline V gene has CDR1 SGHRS and CDR2 YFSETQ. This CDR3 comprises 15 residues. J was trimmed by 5 bases and V by 4 bases; bases with no gene match: 5. In DNA, the CDR3 is TGCGCCAGCAGCAACCGGACAGGGGGGACCGGGGAGCTGTTTTTT. It encodes CASSNRTGGTGELFF.

The chain links TRBV29-1 to TRBJ1-1; D gene unclear. Per germline, CDR1 SQVTM and CDR2 ANQGSEA. V lost 3 bases, J lost 6 bases, and 8 bases lay in between. The CDR3 is made up of 11 amino acids. Here the CDR3 reads CSVEGGSEAFF. The CDR3 region has the DNA TGCAGCGTTGAGGGAGGGTCTGAAGCTTTCTTT.

This clone has a handful of counts. The V gene is TRBV5-6, the J gene TRBJ1-5, with a possible D match to TRBD1 (5 bases). The V end lost 2 bases, the J end lost 5 bases, and 11 bases lay between the germline ends. Germline CDR1 is SGHDT and CDR2 is YYEEEE. The CDR3 runs 14 residues. This CDR3 reads CASSFAGDYQPQHF. The CDR3 bases are TGTGCCAGCAGCTTTGCGGGGGATTATCAGCCCCAGCATTTT.

The chain recombines TRBV5-6 with TRBJ1-2; 9 bases agree with TRBD1. The germline V gene encodes CDR1 SGHDT and CDR2 YYEEEE. This CDR3 spans 15 amino acids. The V segment lost 0 bases and the J segment 3 bases; nucleotides outside the gene matches: 3. The CDR3: CASSLGDRVYYGYTF. The CDR3 DNA reads TGTGCCAGCAGCTTGGGGGACAGGGTATACTATGGCTACACCTTC.

The V and J genes are TRBV27 and TRBJ1-1, with TRBD1 matching 8 bases. The ends lost 4 bases at V and 9 bases at J; junction bases unmatched: 13. The length of the CDR3 is 15 residues. CDR1 and CDR2 (germline): MNHEY, SMNVEV (reference sequence). CDR3 loop: CASSSPGQGAFKAFF. Written as DNA, the CDR3 is TGTGCCAGCAGTTCACCTGGTCAGGGGGCCTTTAAAGCTTTCTTT.

This clone was seen only once. The chain employs TRBV27 and TRBJ1-5; 9 bases map to TRBD1. Germline CDR1 is MNHEY and CDR2 is SMNVEV (reference sequence). The CDR3 is 13 amino acids. The J segment lost 7 bases and the V segment lost 5 bases, leaving 3 bases of the junction unmatched. The CDR3 sequence is CASSPDRGQPQHF. The DNA of the CDR3 is TGTGCCAGCAGTCCAGACAGGGGGCAGCCCCAGCATTTT.

The chain uses TRBV5-1 and TRBJ2-2; TRBD1 agrees at 8 bases. Germline CDR1 is SGHRS and CDR2 is YFSETQ. The CDR3 consists of 19 residues. J gave up 0 bases and V 2 bases, and 12 bases lay outside the gene matches. The CDR3 nucleotides are TGCGCCAGCAGCTTCGGCAGGGGGCGAGGGACCTCGAACACCGGGGAGCTGTTTTTT. This translates into CASSFGRGRGTSNTGELFF. Filled out from reference TRBV5-1 and TRBJ2-2, the complete variable domain reads KAGVTQTPRYLIKTRGQQVTLSCSPISGHRSVSWYQQTPGQGLQFLFEYFSETQRNKGNFPGRFSGRQFSNSRSEMNVSTLELGDSALYLCASSFGRGRGTSNTGELFFGEGSRLTVL.

The chain employs TRBV19 and TRBJ1-1; unclear D gene. Germline assignment: CDR1 LNHDA and CDR2 SQIVND (reference sequence). Trimming removed 3 bases from V and 6 bases from J, with 14 bases in between. The CDR3 covers 14 residues. The CDR3 sequence: CASSMPDQAAEAFF. The CDR3, as DNA: TGTGCCAGTAGTATGCCCGACCAGGCCGCTGAAGCTTTCTTT.

The V gene is TRBV2, the J gene TRBJ2-7; TRBD2 might be the D (6 bases). Trimming took 1 base from V and 3 from J, leaving 13 bases between them. The CDR3 loop spans 15 amino acids. Germline assignment: CDR1 SNHLY and CDR2 FYNNEI. The chain's CDR3 is CASSEGGTRDYEQYF. CDR3 DNA sequence: TGTGCCAGCAGTGAAGGGGGGACTCGGGACTACGAGCAGTACTTC.

The J gene is TRBJ2-6, the V gene TRBV28, with D hard to call. Germline V gene sequence: CDR1 MDHEN, CDR2 SYDVKM. V was trimmed by 10 bases and J by 0 bases, leaving 10 bases between them. CDR3 length equals 14 residues. DNA of the CDR3: TGTGCCACCCAGGCCCCCTCTGGGGCCAACGTCCTGACTTTC. Protein sequence: CATQAPSGANVLTF.

This chain uses TRBV27 with TRBJ2-7; 7 bases match TRBD1. CDR3 length equals 15 residues. V dropped 4 bases and J dropped 5; count of bases not matched to a gene: 11. Germline values: CDR1 MNHEY, CDR2 SMNVEV (reference sequence). The CDR3 is CASSSALQGKNEQYF. In DNA, the CDR3 is TGTGCCAGCAGTTCTGCCCTACAGGGGAAAAACGAGCAGTACTTC.

DNA of the CDR3: TGCGCCAGCAGCCAAGAGAAGCCATACAATGAGCAGTTCTTC. Residues: CASSQEKPYNEQFF. The V call is TRBV4-3, the J call TRBJ2-1; D gene unclear. The V gene lost 0 bases and the J gene lost 4 bases, with 7 bases spanning the gap. The CDR3 is made up of 14 amino acids. CDR1 is LGHNA, CDR2 YSLEER, per germline.

As DNA, the CDR3 is TGTGCCAGCAGTTCCAGGGGGTTGGGCACTGAAGCTTTCTTT. Protein sequence: CASSSRGLGTEAFF. V and J are TRBV6-5 and TRBJ1-1; 7 positions match TRBD1. Germline trimming cut 4 bases from V and 4 bases from J; bases unmatched to any gene: 6. Germline V gives CDR1 MNHEY, CDR2 SVGAGI. There are 14 residues in the CDR3.

The V and J genes are TRBV14 and TRBJ1-2; D ambiguous. Germline values: CDR1 SGHDN, CDR2 FVKESK. The CDR3 consists of 14 residues. Trimming took 0 bases from V and 4 from J, leaving 9 bases between them. CDR3 amino acids: CASSQDFISYGYTF. The CDR3 bases are TGTGCCAGCAGCCAAGATTTCATTTCCTATGGCTACACCTTC.

The chain uses TRBV19 and TRBJ1-1; D is perhaps TRBD1 (5 bases). Deletions cut 4 bases from V and 6 bases from J, with 15 bases between. This CDR3 region has 14 residues. Germline values: CDR1 LNHDA, CDR2 SQIVND (reference sequence). CDR3 protein: CASSRGGLAAEAFF. CDR3 nucleotides: TGTGCCAGTAGTAGGGGGGGGTTGGCCGCTGAAGCTTTCTTT.

The genes are TRBV4-1 and TRBJ1-2; D is possibly TRBD1 (6 bases). Germline lookup yields CDR1 MGHRA and CDR2 YSYEKL. The CDR3 consists of 14 residues. V lost 0 bases and J lost 8, with 13 bases in between. CDR3 nucleotides: TGCGCCAGCAGCCAAGAGTCGCTAAGGGGGGGCTACACCTTC. This gives the protein CASSQESLRGGYTF.